This T cell receptor beta chain is from a study of STAT5B mutations in CD4+ large granular lymphocyte leukemia. Findings and caveats of the study: 8/27 top patient clones versus 2/35 control clones were TRBV06-family.

This clone was seen just once. What it recognizes is unknown. Unmatched junction bases numbered 8, after V lost 4 bases and J lost 7 bases. Germline CDR1 SGHRS, CDR2 YFSETQ. The CDR3 length is 14 residues. Sequencing used immunoSEQ multiplex PCR; TCRdb keeps in-frame clones, though not all of them. This table has 22,000 or so clones, about 78% appearing once. The gene calls are TRBV5-1 and TRBJ1-2; 9 nucleotides match TRBD1. The material sequenced was CD4+ T cells from blood buffy coats. This TCR was recovered from a human donor in good health. CDR3 region: CASSPGRTGAGYTF. The CDR3 DNA sequence: TGCGCCAGCAGCCCGGGACGGACAGGGGCTGGCTACACCTTC.